This is a list of T cell receptor beta chains from one sample in a study of Graves' ophthalmopathy and Graves' hyperthyroidism. TCRdb re-analysed the multiplex PCR reads in MiXCR, keeping a single row per CDR3 protein. The sample has about 740,000 distinct CDR3 sequences; 40% are singletons. Material for sequencing was peripheral blood. The origin of the receptors is an adult man with Graves' ophthalmopathy. The CDR3 runs from the conserved cysteine through the conserved F or W. D genes are given only for firm matches. Size values are once, few and many counts, or a class for expanded clones, and some rows have none.

J: TRBJ2-5
size: few
D: -
V: TRBV20-1
DNA: TGCAGTGCTAGAGGTCCGGCGGAGACCCAGTACTTC
CDR3: CSARGPAETQYF

J: TRBJ2-7
size: -
D: -
V: TRBV10-3
DNA: TGTGCCATCAGTTTATACCTGGGGGGCTACGAGCAGTACTTC
CDR3: CAISLYLGGYEQYF

J: TRBJ1-1
size: few
D: TRBD1
V: TRBV7-3
DNA: TGCGCCAGCAGCCGTCACCAGACAGGGGTGGATGACACTGAAGCTTTCTTT
CDR3: CASSRHQTGVDDTEAFF

J: TRBJ1-6
size: -
D: TRBD1
V: TRBV10-3
DNA: TGTGCCATCAGTCCGGGACAGGGAAATTCACCCCTCCACTTT
CDR3: CAISPGQGNSPLHF

J: TRBJ2-7
size: -
D: -
V: TRBV12-3/TRBV12-4
DNA: TGTGCCAGCAGTTTCCCAAGGCCCTACGAGCAGTACTTC
CDR3: CASSFPRPYEQYF

J: TRBJ2-5
size: -
D: -
V: TRBV24-1
DNA: TGTGCCAGCTCCCCCAACAACCAAGAGACCCAGTACTTC
CDR3: CASSPNNQETQYF

J: TRBJ1-1
size: few
D: -
V: TRBV5-1
DNA: TGCGCCAGCAGCCCGAGGGCGGATGACATGAACACTGAAGCTTTCTTT
CDR3: CASSPRADDMNTEAFF

J: TRBJ1-6
size: once
D: TRBD1
V: TRBV2
DNA: TGTGCCAGCAGTTCGCCGGGACAGGGGGCTGATAATTCACCCCTCCACTTT
CDR3: CASSSPGQGADNSPLHF

J: TRBJ1-1
size: -
D: -
V: TRBV2
DNA: TGTGCCAGCAGTCCGCGGGGCGGTGCCCTTGAAGCTTTCTTT
CDR3: CASSPRGGALEAFF

J: TRBJ2-7
size: many
D: TRBD1
V: TRBV29-1
DNA: TGCAGCGTTGAAAGGGCTAGGGACAGGGCCTACGAGCAGTACTTC
CDR3: CSVERARDRAYEQYF

J: TRBJ1-4
size: few
D: -
V: TRBV11-2
DNA: TGTGCCAGCAGCTTAGTTAATGAAAAACTGTTTTTT
CDR3: CASSLVNEKLFF

J: TRBJ2-7
size: few
D: -
V: TRBV7-8
DNA: TGTGCCAGCAGCTTACAAGGGTCCGTATCCTCCTACGAGCAGTACTTC
CDR3: CASSLQGSVSSYEQYF

J: TRBJ1-6
size: many
D: -
V: TRBV4-3
DNA: TGCGCCAGCGCAAGTCGGCAGGGTGGATCACCCCTCCACTTT
CDR3: CASASRQGGSPLHF

J: TRBJ2-5
size: -
D: -
V: TRBV7-2
DNA: TGTGCCAGCAGCTTAGCGAGGATAGTTTTGGAGACCCAGTACTTC
CDR3: CASSLARIVLETQYF

J: TRBJ1-2
size: many
D: -
V: TRBV9
DNA: TGTGCCAGCGGGAGATCCGAGGCTCAGGGCTACACCTTC
CDR3: CASGRSEAQGYTF

J: TRBJ2-5
size: few
D: -
V: TRBV7-9
DNA: TGTGCCAGCAGCTTTTGGACTATCCAAGAGACCCAGTACTTC
CDR3: CASSFWTIQETQYF

J: TRBJ2-2
size: -
D: -
V: TRBV25-1
DNA: TGTGCCAGCGCTGCTCCCGGGGAGCTGTTTTTT
CDR3: CASAAPGELFF

J: TRBJ2-5
size: many
D: -
V: TRBV2
DNA: TGTGCCAGCAGTGAATTCTTAGAGACCCAGTACTTC
CDR3: CASSEFLETQYF

J: TRBJ2-7
size: many
D: -
V: TRBV7-2
DNA: TGTGCCAGCAGCCTCGGTGGCTTTCTCTACGAGCAGTACTTC
CDR3: CASSLGGFLYEQYF

J: TRBJ2-7
size: few
D: TRBD1
V: TRBV20-1
DNA: TGCAGTGCTAGAGGACAGGGGGATTCCTACGAGCAGTACTTC
CDR3: CSARGQGDSYEQYF

J: TRBJ1-5
size: few
D: -
V: TRBV6-6
DNA: TGTGCCAGCAGAGGGGACGATAATCAGCCCCAGCATTTT
CDR3: CASRGDDNQPQHF

J: TRBJ1-1
size: few
D: -
V: TRBV29-1
DNA: TGCAGCGTTGAAGGACTTACAGGGAGGATGAACACTGAAGCTTTCTTT
CDR3: CSVEGLTGRMNTEAFF

J: TRBJ1-1
size: -
D: TRBD1
V: TRBV6-2/TRBV6-3
DNA: TGTGCCAGCAGTTCCCCGACAGGGTGGGGCACTGAAGCTTTCTTT
CDR3: CASSSPTGWGTEAFF

J: TRBJ1-2
size: once
D: -
V: TRBV9
DNA: TGTGCCAGCAGTCGAGTGGGGTACACCTTC
CDR3: CASSRVGYTF

J: TRBJ1-2
size: few
D: -
V: TRBV19
DNA: TGTGCCAGTAGTATAGATCCTAAACGAAGACGGAACTATGGCTACACCTTC
CDR3: CASSIDPKRRRNYGYTF

J: TRBJ2-7
size: many
D: -
V: TRBV2
DNA: TGTGCCAGCAGTGACATGTGGCCTCGGTGGGACGAGCAGTACTTC
CDR3: CASSDMWPRWDEQYF

J: TRBJ2-6
size: -
D: -
V: TRBV9
DNA: TGTACCAGCAGCGAACGGGTTGGGGCCAACGTCCTGACTTTC
CDR3: CTSSERVGANVLTF

J: TRBJ1-3
size: few
D: -
V: TRBV19
DNA: TGTGCCAGTACCGAGCCCGGGCGCACGGCAGAAAACACCATATATTTT
CDR3: CASTEPGRTAENTIYF

J: TRBJ2-2
size: -
D: -
V: TRBV5-4
DNA: TGTGCCAGCAGCCCTGACTTCACCGGGGAGCTGTTTTTT
CDR3: CASSPDFTGELFF

J: TRBJ2-1
size: few
D: -
V: TRBV2
DNA: TGTGCCAGCAGTGCAAACAATGAGCAGTTCTTC
CDR3: CASSANNEQFF

J: TRBJ1-2
size: few
D: TRBD1
V: TRBV25-1
DNA: TGTGCCAGCAGTATGACAGGGAGGTATGGCTACACCTTC
CDR3: CASSMTGRYGYTF

J: TRBJ1-2
size: -
D: TRBD1
V: TRBV19
DNA: TGTGCCAGTAGTAGAGACCCGGGACAGGACTATGGCTACACCTTC
CDR3: CASSRDPGQDYGYTF

J: TRBJ1-5
size: -
D: -
V: TRBV20-1
DNA: TGCAGTGCTAGAGTCCGACAGTCGAATCAGCCCCAGCATTTT
CDR3: CSARVRQSNQPQHF

J: TRBJ1-5
size: -
D: -
V: TRBV24-1
DNA: TGTGCCAGCAGTTACGGGGCAGGGAGACAGCCCCAGCGTTTT
CDR3: CASSYGAGRQPQRF

J: TRBJ1-1
size: many
D: -
V: TRBV2
DNA: TGTGCCAGCAAAATTATCGGGGGTGGTAACGCTGAAGCTTTCTTT
CDR3: CASKIIGGGNAEAFF

J: TRBJ1-1
size: -
D: TRBD1
V: TRBV4-2
DNA: TGTGCCAGCAGCTGGGGGACAGGGGGCACTGAAGCTTTCTTT
CDR3: CASSWGTGGTEAFF

J: TRBJ2-7
size: few
D: -
V: TRBV2
DNA: TGTGCCAGCAGTTTCCATCTGGGCGGTCAGGAGCAGTACTTC
CDR3: CASSFHLGGQEQYF

J: TRBJ1-3
size: many
D: -
V: TRBV29-1
DNA: TGCAGCGTTGGCCCAGGATCTGGAAACACCATATATTTT
CDR3: CSVGPGSGNTIYF

J: TRBJ2-5
size: -
D: -
V: TRBV6-6
DNA: TGTGCCAGCAGTTACTCGAGTAGGGACGAAGAGACCCAGTACTTC
CDR3: CASSYSSRDEETQYF

J: TRBJ2-7
size: -
D: -
V: TRBV19
DNA: TGTGCCAGTAGTATAGCGGGGGCAAGGTATGGGCAGTACTTC
CDR3: CASSIAGARYGQYF

J: TRBJ1-3
size: few
D: TRBD1
V: TRBV20-1
DNA: TGCAGTGCTAGAGGACCCGGACAGGGAAGAAACACCATATATTTT
CDR3: CSARGPGQGRNTIYF

J: TRBJ2-5
size: many
D: -
V: TRBV10-3
DNA: TGTGCCATCAGTGGTGGACCCGATCAAGAGACCCAGTACTTC
CDR3: CAISGGPDQETQYF

J: TRBJ1-5
size: -
D: TRBD1
V: TRBV25-1
DNA: TGTGCCAGCCCCGACAGGGTTGGTCAGCCCCAGCATTTT
CDR3: CASPDRVGQPQHF

J: TRBJ2-5
size: many
D: -
V: TRBV2
DNA: TGTGCCAGCAGTGAAGGGAGCTTCCAAGAGACCCAGTACTTC
CDR3: CASSEGSFQETQYF

J: TRBJ1-1
size: few
D: -
V: TRBV3-1
DNA: TGTGCCAGCAGCCAAGGACCGGGGGCCCCCATGAACACTGAAGCTTTCTTT
CDR3: CASSQGPGAPMNTEAFF

J: TRBJ2-5
size: many
D: TRBD2
V: TRBV20-1
DNA: TGCAGTGCTAGGAAATACTCGGGAGGAGAGACCCAGTACTTC
CDR3: CSARKYSGGETQYF

J: TRBJ2-7
size: -
D: -
V: TRBV10-3
DNA: TGTGCCAGCAGTTACGCCCCAGGGGACTCGTACGAGCAGTACTTC
CDR3: CASSYAPGDSYEQYF

J: TRBJ1-6
size: -
D: -
V: TRBV10-3
DNA: TGTGCCATCAGTGTTCAGGCTTTGCGTTCACCCCTCCACTTT
CDR3: CAISVQALRSPLHF

J: TRBJ2-7
size: many
D: TRBD1
V: TRBV29-1
DNA: TGCAGCGCCGGAAGGGACAGGGTAGGCGAGCAGTACTTC
CDR3: CSAGRDRVGEQYF

J: TRBJ2-7
size: -
D: -
V: TRBV14
DNA: TGTGCCAGCAGCCCCCTGGGGGACGGGGACTACGAGCAGTACTTC
CDR3: CASSPLGDGDYEQYF

J: TRBJ1-4
size: -
D: TRBD1
V: TRBV28
DNA: TGTGCCAGCAGTACCTCGACAGGGTATGAAAAACTGTTTTTT
CDR3: CASSTSTGYEKLFF

J: TRBJ2-2
size: -
D: -
V: TRBV20-1
DNA: TGCAGTGCTTATATACAGGGAGGCGGGGAGCTGTTTTTT
CDR3: CSAYIQGGGELFF

J: TRBJ2-7
size: few
D: TRBD1
V: TRBV7-2
DNA: TGTGCCAGCAGTGACAGACAGGGGAATGCCTACGAGCAGTACTTC
CDR3: CASSDRQGNAYEQYF

J: TRBJ2-2
size: -
D: -
V: TRBV25-1
DNA: TGTGCTACGCAGGGAGGCACCGGGGAGCTGTTTTTT
CDR3: CATQGGTGELFF

J: TRBJ2-5
size: -
D: -
V: TRBV25-1
DNA: TGTGCCAGCAGTCCTCAGGGGGGCAGTGGACAAGAGACCCAGTACTTC
CDR3: CASSPQGGSGQETQYF

J: TRBJ1-5
size: many
D: -
V: TRBV15
DNA: TGTGCCACCAGCAGGCACGGGTGGCTTCGGAGCAATCAGCCCCAGCATTTT
CDR3: CATSRHGWLRSNQPQHF

J: TRBJ1-2
size: many
D: -
V: TRBV29-1
DNA: TGCAGCTGTGTAAAAGGACGGAACTATGGCTACACCTTC
CDR3: CSCVKGRNYGYTF

J: TRBJ1-6
size: few
D: -
V: TRBV7-3
DNA: TGTGCCAGCAGCGTTCCCGGTGGGGCCACTTCACCCCTCCACTTT
CDR3: CASSVPGGATSPLHF

J: TRBJ1-2
size: many
D: TRBD1
V: TRBV29-1
DNA: TGCAGCGTTGGCAAACAGGGGTGGAACTATGGCTACACCTTC
CDR3: CSVGKQGWNYGYTF

J: TRBJ2-7
size: -
D: TRBD2
V: TRBV2
DNA: TGTGCCAGCAATGGGCAGGGACTAGCGGGGATCTCCTACGAGCAGTACTTC
CDR3: CASNGQGLAGISYEQYF